Listed below are T cell receptor beta chains from one sample, sequenced in a study of blood T cell repertoires in COVID-19. Clones were sequenced by immunoSEQ multiplex PCR, and TCRdb holds only the in-frame ones, with some missing. The sample consists of 100,000 to 150,000 clones, around nine tenths of them appearing once. Material for sequencing was peripheral blood. These TCRs come from a woman in her 70s with COVID-19, enrolled during active disease. CDR3s include the opening cysteine and the closing phenylalanine or tryptophan. The D gene is left open where the match is weak. Not all rows give a size; the values are once, few, many and, for expanded clones, a class.

d_gene: TRBD1
j_gene: TRBJ1-4
v_gene: TRBV2
abundance: NA
CDR3nt: TGTGCCAGCAGTACCCGGACAGGGGGAAATGAAAAACTGTTTTTT
CDR3aa: CASSTRTGGNEKLFF

d_gene: TRBD1
j_gene: TRBJ1-6
v_gene: TRBV28
abundance: NA
CDR3nt: TGTGCCAGCAGCTCGGACAGGGCTAATTCACCCCTCCACTTT
CDR3aa: CASSSDRANSPLHF

d_gene: TRBD2
j_gene: TRBJ2-3
v_gene: TRBV5-1
abundance: NA
CDR3nt: TGCGCCAGCAGCTTGGGGCTAGCGGGGGTCGGAGATACGCAGTATTTT
CDR3aa: CASSLGLAGVGDTQYF

d_gene: NA
j_gene: TRBJ2-1
v_gene: TRBV7-6
abundance: many
CDR3nt: TGTGCCAGCAGCTTCGGTGAGGGCTGGAGGGATGAGCAGTTCTTC
CDR3aa: CASSFGEGWRDEQFF

d_gene: TRBD2
j_gene: TRBJ2-5
v_gene: TRBV10-3
abundance: NA
CDR3nt: TGTGCCATCAGTGCAGCTCAGCGGGGGGGAAGACCTCAAGAGACCCAGTACTTC
CDR3aa: CAISAAQRGGRPQETQYF

d_gene: TRBD1
j_gene: TRBJ1-3
v_gene: TRBV5-4
abundance: NA
CDR3nt: TGTGCCAGCAGCGGACCGACAGGGTTCGGAAACACCATATATTTT
CDR3aa: CASSGPTGFGNTIYF

d_gene: NA
j_gene: TRBJ2-7
v_gene: TRBV3-1/TRBV3-2
abundance: NA
CDR3nt: TGTGCCAGCAGCCGCCTCCTAGGAGGCGAGCAGTACTTC
CDR3aa: CASSRLLGGEQYF

d_gene: NA
j_gene: TRBJ2-7
v_gene: TRBV2
abundance: NA
CDR3nt: TGTGCCGGCCTTCTAGGGGATGCTTACGAGCAGTACTTC
CDR3aa: CAGLLGDAYEQYF

d_gene: TRBD2
j_gene: TRBJ2-2
v_gene: TRBV28
abundance: NA
CDR3nt: TGTGCCAGCAGTTTTGTAGCGGGGGAGTATGGCGGGGAGCTGTTTTTT
CDR3aa: CASSFVAGEYGGELFF

d_gene: NA
j_gene: TRBJ1-2
v_gene: TRBV19
abundance: NA
CDR3nt: TGTGCCAGTAGTGGCCAGTCCTATGGCTACACCTTC
CDR3aa: CASSGQSYGYTF

d_gene: TRBD1
j_gene: TRBJ1-2
v_gene: TRBV5-4
abundance: NA
CDR3nt: TGTGCCAGCAGCATGGGACAGGGGGCGATGAACTATGGCTACACCTTC
CDR3aa: CASSMGQGAMNYGYTF

d_gene: NA
j_gene: TRBJ2-1
v_gene: TRBV9
abundance: NA
CDR3nt: TGTGCCAGCAGCCCCCGGACACCCTCGGGTGAGCAGTTCTTC
CDR3aa: CASSPRTPSGEQFF

d_gene: TRBD2
j_gene: TRBJ2-1
v_gene: TRBV2
abundance: NA
CDR3nt: TGTGCCAGCAGTAGGACTAGCGGGGCTTACTCCTACAATGAGCAGTTCTTC
CDR3aa: CASSRTSGAYSYNEQFF

d_gene: NA
j_gene: TRBJ2-3
v_gene: TRBV10-3
abundance: once
CDR3nt: TGTGCCATCAGTGGAACAGCCGATACGCAGTATTTT
CDR3aa: CAISGTADTQYF

d_gene: TRBD1
j_gene: TRBJ1-2
v_gene: TRBV19
abundance: NA
CDR3nt: TGTGCCAGTAGTCACCGGGACAGGGACTATGGCTACACCTTC
CDR3aa: CASSHRDRDYGYTF

d_gene: NA
j_gene: TRBJ1-1
v_gene: TRBV12-3/TRBV12-4
abundance: NA
CDR3nt: TGTGCCAGCAAGGGGTGGGTTAACACTGAAGCTTTCTTT
CDR3aa: CASKGWVNTEAFF

d_gene: TRBD1
j_gene: TRBJ1-4
v_gene: TRBV2
abundance: NA
CDR3nt: TGTGCCAGCACCGTCACCGGGACAGCAAATGAAAAACTGTTTTTT
CDR3aa: CASTVTGTANEKLFF

d_gene: NA
j_gene: TRBJ2-1
v_gene: TRBV24-1
abundance: NA
CDR3nt: TGTGCCACCAGTTCATTCAGGGTTCGGTCCTCAAATGAGCAGTTCTTC
CDR3aa: CATSSFRVRSSNEQFF

d_gene: TRBD1
j_gene: TRBJ1-4
v_gene: TRBV11-2
abundance: NA
CDR3nt: TGTGCCAGCAGCCCGGGGACAGGGGGAGGAAAACTGTTTTTT
CDR3aa: CASSPGTGGGKLFF

d_gene: TRBD1
j_gene: TRBJ2-2
v_gene: TRBV6-5
abundance: NA
CDR3nt: TGTGCCAGCAGCAACAGGGGCGCGAACACCGGGGAGCTGTTTTTT
CDR3aa: CASSNRGANTGELFF

d_gene: TRBD1
j_gene: TRBJ2-7
v_gene: TRBV6-5
abundance: NA
CDR3nt: TGTGCCAGCAGAATAAACAGGGGCGAGCAGTACTTC
CDR3aa: CASRINRGEQYF

d_gene: TRBD1
j_gene: TRBJ2-6
v_gene: TRBV4-1
abundance: NA
CDR3nt: TGCGCCAGCAGCCAGAGCAGGGGGCTGTCAGGGGCCAACGTCCTGACTTTC
CDR3aa: CASSQSRGLSGANVLTF

d_gene: TRBD1
j_gene: TRBJ1-2
v_gene: TRBV5-4
abundance: NA
CDR3nt: TGTGCCAGCAGCCGGACAGGGGATTATGGCTACACCTTC
CDR3aa: CASSRTGDYGYTF

d_gene: TRBD2
j_gene: TRBJ2-1
v_gene: TRBV28
abundance: NA
CDR3nt: TGTGCCACCAGGCCTAGCGGGGGATCCTACAATGAGCAGTTCTTC
CDR3aa: CATRPSGGSYNEQFF

d_gene: NA
j_gene: TRBJ2-4
v_gene: TRBV28
abundance: NA
CDR3nt: TGTGCCAGCAGCGACAGGAAACTAGCCAAAAACATTCAGTACTTC
CDR3aa: CASSDRKLAKNIQYF

d_gene: TRBD2
j_gene: TRBJ2-3
v_gene: TRBV4-2
abundance: NA
CDR3nt: TGTGCCAGCAGCCTCCCGACTAGCGGGGGCGCAGATACGCAGTATTTT
CDR3aa: CASSLPTSGGADTQYF

d_gene: NA
j_gene: TRBJ2-1
v_gene: TRBV28
abundance: NA
CDR3nt: TGTGCCAGCAGTTTATTCACCCTAGGTGACAGATACAATGAGCAGTTCTTC
CDR3aa: CASSLFTLGDRYNEQFF

d_gene: TRBD2
j_gene: TRBJ2-1
v_gene: TRBV7-9
abundance: NA
CDR3nt: TGTGCCAGCAGCTTAGCGGTGGGCGCGGGGGGGCGTCAGTTCTTC
CDR3aa: CASSLAVGAGGRQFF

d_gene: TRBD1
j_gene: TRBJ2-7
v_gene: TRBV29-1
abundance: NA
CDR3nt: TGCAGCGTTTGGGACAGGGTGGGCGAGCAGTACTTC
CDR3aa: CSVWDRVGEQYF

d_gene: NA
j_gene: TRBJ2-2
v_gene: TRBV3-1/TRBV3-2
abundance: NA
CDR3nt: TGTGCCAGCAGCCAGGCCGACAGAACCGGGGAGCTGTTTTTT
CDR3aa: CASSQADRTGELFF

d_gene: TRBD2
j_gene: TRBJ2-1
v_gene: TRBV3-1/TRBV3-2
abundance: NA
CDR3nt: TGTGCCAGCAGCCGACTAGCGGGGGGGCGGAAAGGCTACAATGAGCAGTTCTTC
CDR3aa: CASSRLAGGRKGYNEQFF

d_gene: NA
j_gene: TRBJ2-2
v_gene: TRBV19
abundance: NA
CDR3nt: TGTGCCAGTAGTATTCGGGGGAACACCGGGGAGCTGTTTTTT
CDR3aa: CASSIRGNTGELFF

d_gene: NA
j_gene: TRBJ2-5
v_gene: TRBV7-9
abundance: NA
CDR3nt: TGTGCCAGCAGCGCCAACGGGGGTTTGGAGACCCAGTACTTC
CDR3aa: CASSANGGLETQYF

d_gene: TRBD1
j_gene: TRBJ2-1
v_gene: TRBV5-4
abundance: NA
CDR3nt: TGTGCCAGCAGCGCCGGGACAGGTGGATTAAGCTCCTACAATGAGCAGTTCTTC
CDR3aa: CASSAGTGGLSSYNEQFF

d_gene: TRBD2
j_gene: TRBJ2-5
v_gene: TRBV2
abundance: NA
CDR3nt: TGTGCCAGCAGCGCGGGACTAGCGGGGTGGGAGACCCAGTACTTC
CDR3aa: CASSAGLAGWETQYF

d_gene: NA
j_gene: TRBJ2-1
v_gene: TRBV5-4
abundance: NA
CDR3nt: TGTGCCAGCAGTAACCCGGGGAGATCCTACAATGAGCAGTTCTTC
CDR3aa: CASSNPGRSYNEQFF

d_gene: TRBD1
j_gene: TRBJ2-6
v_gene: TRBV3-1/TRBV3-2
abundance: NA
CDR3nt: TGTGCCAGCAGCCGAAGCCCGGGACAGGTACTTTCTGGGGCCAACGTCCTGACTTTC
CDR3aa: CASSRSPGQVLSGANVLTF